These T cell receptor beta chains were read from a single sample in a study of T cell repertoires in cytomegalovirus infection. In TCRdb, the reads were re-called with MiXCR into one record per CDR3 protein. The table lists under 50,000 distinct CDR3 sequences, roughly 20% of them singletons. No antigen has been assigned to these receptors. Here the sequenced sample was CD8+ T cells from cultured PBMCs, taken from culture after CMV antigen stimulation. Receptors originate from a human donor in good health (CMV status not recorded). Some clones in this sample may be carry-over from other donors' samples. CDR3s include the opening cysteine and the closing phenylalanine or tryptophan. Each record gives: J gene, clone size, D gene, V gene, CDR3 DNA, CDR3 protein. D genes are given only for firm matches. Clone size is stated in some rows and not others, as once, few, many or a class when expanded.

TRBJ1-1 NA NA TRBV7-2 TGTGCCAGCAGCTTAGGCTTGACTGAAGCTTTCTTT CASSLGLTEAFF
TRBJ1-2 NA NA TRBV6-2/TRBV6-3 TGTGCCAGACCCCGCCGGGGCTATGGCTACACCTTC CARPRRGYGYTF
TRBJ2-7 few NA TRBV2 TGTGCCAGCAGTGGATACGAGCAGTACTTC CASSGYEQYF
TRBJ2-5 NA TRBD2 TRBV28 TGTGCCATCAGTTCCTGGACTAGCGGGGAAAAAGAGACCCAGTACTTC CAISSWTSGEKETQYF
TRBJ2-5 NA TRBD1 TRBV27 TGTGCCAGCAGTTTATCCGGACAGGGGTTCCAAGAGACCCAGTACTTC CASSLSGQGFQETQYF
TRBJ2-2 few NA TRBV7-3 TGTGCCAGCAGCTTAACAGGCGACACCGGGGAGCTGTTTTTT CASSLTGDTGELFF
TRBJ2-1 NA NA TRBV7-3 TGTGCCAGCAGCTTATTGTCGGGGCCCTCCTACAATGAGCAGTTCTTC CASSLLSGPSYNEQFF
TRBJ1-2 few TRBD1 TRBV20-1 TGCAGTGCTCCTAACGTCCGCCTCGACAGGGCTGAATATGGCTACACCTTC CSAPNVRLDRAEYGYTF
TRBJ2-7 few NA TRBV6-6 TGTGCCAGCACCTCAGGGGTGGACGAGCAGTACTTC CASTSGVDEQYF
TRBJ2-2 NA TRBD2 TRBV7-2 TGTGCCAGCAGCGTTCCGCAGGAGTGGGAGGGCCGTGTAGACGGGGAGCTGTTTTTT CASSVPQEWEGRVDGELFF
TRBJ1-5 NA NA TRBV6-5 TGTGCCAGCAGTGCGACGGGGGCGGGCAATCAGCCCCAGCATTTT CASSATGAGNQPQHF
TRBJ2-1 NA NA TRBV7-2 TGTGCCAGCAGCTTAAAGTCTGGGCGTGAGCAGTTCTTC CASSLKSGREQFF
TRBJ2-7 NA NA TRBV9 TGTGCCAGCAGCGCTTCCGGGACGACAGACTACGAGCAGTACTTC CASSASGTTDYEQYF
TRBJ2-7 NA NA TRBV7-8 TGTGCCAGCAGCAACTCCGGGACGGACTACGAGCAGTACTTC CASSNSGTDYEQYF
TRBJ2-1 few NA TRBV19 TGTGCCAGTAGTATGGGGGGAACGTACAATGAGCAGTTCTTC CASSMGGTYNEQFF
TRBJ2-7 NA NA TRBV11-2 TGTGCCAGCAGCTTAAGCACCAGCGGGTTGGACTCAAAGGAGCAGTACTTC CASSLSTSGLDSKEQYF
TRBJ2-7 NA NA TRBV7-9 TGTGCCAGCAGCTTAGAGGGGCAGGGACCCTACGAGCAGTACTTC CASSLEGQGPYEQYF
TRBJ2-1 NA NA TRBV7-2 TGTGCCAGCAGCTCGTCGGGGTCGGGGAATGAGCAGTTCTTC CASSSSGSGNEQFF
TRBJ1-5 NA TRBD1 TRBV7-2 TGTGCCAGCACTAGTAGGGGGCGAAATCAGCCCCAGCATTTT CASTSRGRNQPQHF
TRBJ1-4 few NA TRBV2 TGTGCCAGCTTTAAGGGCCACTCTAATGAAAAACTGTTTTTT CASFKGHSNEKLFF
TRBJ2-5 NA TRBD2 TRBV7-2 TGTGCCAGCAGCTCTTTAGCGGGGGGGCAAGGGGAGACCCAGTACTTC CASSSLAGGQGETQYF
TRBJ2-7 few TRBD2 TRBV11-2 TGTGCCAGCAGCTCTCGGACTAGCGGGCCCTACGAGCAGTACTTC CASSSRTSGPYEQYF
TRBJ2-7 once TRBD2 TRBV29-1 TGCAGCGTTCTCCCGGGACAATCTACAAGCGGGAGTGTTTACGAGCAGTACTTC CSVLPGQSTSGSVYEQYF
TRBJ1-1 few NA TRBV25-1 TGTGCCAGCAGTAATCGATACACTGAAGCTTTCTTT CASSNRYTEAFF
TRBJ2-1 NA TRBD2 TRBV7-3 TGTGCCAGCAGCTCCAGCGGGGGGTACAATGAGCGGTTCTTC CASSSSGGYNERFF
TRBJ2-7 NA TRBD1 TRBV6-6 TGTGCCAGCACCACCGGGACAGGCTACGAGCAGTACTTC CASTTGTGYEQYF
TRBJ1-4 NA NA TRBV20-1 TGCAGTGCTACCGAGTCTCACGGAAAACTGTTTTTT CSATESHGKLFF
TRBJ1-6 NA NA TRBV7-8 TGTGCCAGCAGGAACGACAGGAGTCCTATGACACCCCTCCACTTT CASRNDRSPMTPLHF
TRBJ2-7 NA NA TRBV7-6 TGTGCCAGCAGCTCAAAGGGGGGATCGAGCTCCTACGAGCAGTACTTC CASSSKGGSSSYEQYF
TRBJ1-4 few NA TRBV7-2 TGTGCCAGCAGCTTAGTGCCTGGGGACAATGAAAAACTGTTTTTT CASSLVPGDNEKLFF
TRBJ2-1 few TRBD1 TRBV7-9 TGTGCCAGCAGCCACGGGACAGGGGGCACCAATGAGCAGTTCTTC CASSHGTGGTNEQFF
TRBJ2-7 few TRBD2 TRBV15 TGTGCCACCAGCAGAGACCCGGGGGGTGCGGGGGAGCAGTACTTC CATSRDPGGAGEQYF
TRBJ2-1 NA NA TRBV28 TGTGCCAGCAGTTTACTCCGGACCCAAGTACCGAATGAGCAGTTCTTC CASSLLRTQVPNEQFF
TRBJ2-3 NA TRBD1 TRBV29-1 TGCAGCGTTGTAGGGACAGGGGATGATACGCAGTATTTT CSVVGTGDDTQYF
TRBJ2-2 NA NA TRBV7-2 TGTGCCAGCAGCCACATCACCAGATCACCCGGGGAGCTGTTTTTT CASSHITRSPGELFF
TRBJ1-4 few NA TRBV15 TGTGCCACCAGCGGGGAGGGGCGAACTAATGAAAAACTGTTTTTT CATSGEGRTNEKLFF
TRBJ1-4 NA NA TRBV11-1 TGTGCCAGCAGCTTAACAGGAGTGCGGGCTAATGAAAAACTGTTTTTT CASSLTGVRANEKLFF
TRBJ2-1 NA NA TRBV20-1 TGCAGTGCTAGAGATATGGACGGATCAAATGAGCAGTTCTTC CSARDMDGSNEQFF
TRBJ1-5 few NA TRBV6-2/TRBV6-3 TGTGCCAGCGGTATGGTGGGCAATCAGCCCCAGCATTTT CASGMVGNQPQHF
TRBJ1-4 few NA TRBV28 TGTGCCAGCAGTTTGAGGACCCTTAATGAAAAACTGTTTTTT CASSLRTLNEKLFF
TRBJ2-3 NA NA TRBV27 TGTGCCAGCGGAGGCGGATCAGATACGCAGTATTTT CASGGGSDTQYF
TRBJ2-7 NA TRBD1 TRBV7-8 TGTGCCAGCCGCTCCGGGACAGGGCCCTACGAGCAGTACTTC CASRSGTGPYEQYF
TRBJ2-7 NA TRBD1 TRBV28 TGTGCCAGCTCCATTCCCATGACAGGGAGCTCCTACGAGCAGTACTTC CASSIPMTGSSYEQYF
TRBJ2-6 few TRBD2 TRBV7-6 TGTGCCAGCAGCCCAGACCCGGGACTAGCGGGTATCTCTGGGGCCAACGTCCTGACTTTC CASSPDPGLAGISGANVLTF
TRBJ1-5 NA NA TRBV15 TGTGCCACCAGCAGCACAGGGCTGCAGCCCCAGCATTTT CATSSTGLQPQHF
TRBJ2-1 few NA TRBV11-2 TGTGCCAGCAGCGTGGGGGGCGAGCAGTTCTTC CASSVGGEQFF
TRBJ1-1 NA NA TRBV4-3 TGCGCCAGCAGCCAAGTCAGGAACACTGAAGCTTTCTTT CASSQVRNTEAFF
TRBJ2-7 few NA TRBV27 TGTGCCAGCAGTTTTGGGCCCCTGGTATACGAGCAGTACTTC CASSFGPLVYEQYF
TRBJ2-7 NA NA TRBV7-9 TGTGCCAGCAGCCCTCTGGGGAGCTCCTACGAGCAGTACTTC CASSPLGSSYEQYF
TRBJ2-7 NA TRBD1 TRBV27 TGTGCCAGCTGGGGACCCGGGGGACAGGGGGCGGGCCCCTACGAGCAGTACTTC CASWGPGGQGAGPYEQYF
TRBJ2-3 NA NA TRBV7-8 TGTGCCAGCAGCCGCCGCGGAGGGACCACAGATACGCAGTATTTT CASSRRGGTTDTQYF
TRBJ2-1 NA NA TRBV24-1 TGTGCCACCAGTGATCCTGATCCGAATGAGCAGTTCTTC CATSDPDPNEQFF
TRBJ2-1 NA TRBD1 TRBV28 TGTGCCAGCGATCGGACAGGGCAGGATGAGCAGTTCTTC CASDRTGQDEQFF
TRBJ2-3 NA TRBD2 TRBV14 TGTGCCAGCAGCTCCAGACTAGCGGTAGGGGAGGATACGCAGTATTTT CASSSRLAVGEDTQYF
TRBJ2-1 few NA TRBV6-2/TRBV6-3 TGTGCCAGCAGTTACCGGTCAGCTGCCTACAATGAGCAGTTCTTC CASSYRSAAYNEQFF
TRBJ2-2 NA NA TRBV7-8 TGTGCCAGCAGCTTAGGCTACAACACCGGGGAGCTGTTTTTT CASSLGYNTGELFF
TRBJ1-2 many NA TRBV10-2 TGCGCCAGCACCCCCGCGGGGGCGCTCTACTATGGCTACACCTTC CASTPAGALYYGYTF
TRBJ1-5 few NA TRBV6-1 TGTGCCAGCAGTGCCCGAGAAGGGGGAGGTAGGGATAGCAATCAGCCCCAGCATTTT CASSAREGGGRDSNQPQHF
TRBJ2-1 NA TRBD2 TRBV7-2 TGTGCCAGCAGCACTCGGACTAGCGGGACATCCTACAATGAGCAGTTCTTC CASSTRTSGTSYNEQFF